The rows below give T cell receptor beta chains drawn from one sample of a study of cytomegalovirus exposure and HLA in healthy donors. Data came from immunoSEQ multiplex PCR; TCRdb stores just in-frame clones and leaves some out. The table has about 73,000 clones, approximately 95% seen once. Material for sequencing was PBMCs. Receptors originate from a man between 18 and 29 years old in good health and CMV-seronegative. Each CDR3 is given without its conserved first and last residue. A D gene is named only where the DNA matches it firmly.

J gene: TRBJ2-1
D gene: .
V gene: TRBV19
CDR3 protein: ASATAGLMNEQF

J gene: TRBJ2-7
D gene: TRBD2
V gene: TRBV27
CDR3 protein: ASSLKTSGGALPYEQY

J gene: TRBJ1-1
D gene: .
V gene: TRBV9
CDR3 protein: ASSVVRTGLGSTEAF

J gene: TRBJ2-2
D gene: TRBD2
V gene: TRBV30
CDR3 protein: AWSEAGGRTGELF

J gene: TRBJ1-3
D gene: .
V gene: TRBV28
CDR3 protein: ASSSVNAGGRGNTIY

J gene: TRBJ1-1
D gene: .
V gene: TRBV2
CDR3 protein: ASTLMGGVGNTEAF

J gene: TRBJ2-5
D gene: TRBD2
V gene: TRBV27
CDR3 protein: ASSPTSGGQETQY

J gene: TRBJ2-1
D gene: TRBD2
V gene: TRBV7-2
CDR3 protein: ASSLTSGGANEQF

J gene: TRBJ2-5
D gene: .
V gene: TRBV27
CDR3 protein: ASSTLGLGTQY

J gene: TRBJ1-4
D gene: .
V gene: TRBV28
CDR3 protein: ASSTPVEAHEKLF

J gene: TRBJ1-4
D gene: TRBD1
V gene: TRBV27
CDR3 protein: ASRTGTGLSRKLF

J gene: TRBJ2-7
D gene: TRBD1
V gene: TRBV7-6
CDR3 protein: ASSPGQGGFYEQY

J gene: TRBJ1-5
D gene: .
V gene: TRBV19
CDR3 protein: ASSEALGQPQH

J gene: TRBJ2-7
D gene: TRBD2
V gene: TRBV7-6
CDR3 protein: ASSLELAGDLSSYEQY

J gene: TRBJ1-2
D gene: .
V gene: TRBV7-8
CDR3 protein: ASSPYGNYGYT

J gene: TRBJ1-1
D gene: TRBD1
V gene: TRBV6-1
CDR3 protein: ASSEAKSGTGGVDTEAF

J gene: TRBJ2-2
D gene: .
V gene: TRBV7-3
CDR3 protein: ASSPGSRELF

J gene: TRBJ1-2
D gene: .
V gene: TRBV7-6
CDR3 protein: ASSLVGDGYT

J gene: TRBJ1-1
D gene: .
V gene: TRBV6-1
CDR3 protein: ASKRSVLLTEAF

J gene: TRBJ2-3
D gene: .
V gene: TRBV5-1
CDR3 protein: ASSLEQDTDTQY

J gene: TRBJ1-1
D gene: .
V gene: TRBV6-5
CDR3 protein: ASSYSLNTEAF

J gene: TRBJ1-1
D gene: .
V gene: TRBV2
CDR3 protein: ASSEARGGEAF

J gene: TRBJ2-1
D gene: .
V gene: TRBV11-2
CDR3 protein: ASSLGAGPSYNEQF

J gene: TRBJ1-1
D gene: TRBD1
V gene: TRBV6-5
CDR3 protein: ATAASDRGNTEAF

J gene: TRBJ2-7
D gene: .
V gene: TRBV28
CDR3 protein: ASSFEGVYEQY

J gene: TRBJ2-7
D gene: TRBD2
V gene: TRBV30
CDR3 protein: AWSSASGSSYEQY

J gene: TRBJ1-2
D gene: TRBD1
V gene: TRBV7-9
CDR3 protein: ASSLTPTGDGYT

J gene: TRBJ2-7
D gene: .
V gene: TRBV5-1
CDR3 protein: ASSLSQGTSYEQY

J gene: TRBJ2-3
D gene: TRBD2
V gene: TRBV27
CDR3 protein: ASSDRLAGGLRDTQY

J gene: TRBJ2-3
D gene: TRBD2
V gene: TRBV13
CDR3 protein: ASSLRLAGGLNTQY

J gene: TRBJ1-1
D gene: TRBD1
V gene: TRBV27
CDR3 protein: ASRGTGNTEAF

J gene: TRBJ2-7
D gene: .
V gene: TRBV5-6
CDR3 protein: ASSFQSYEQY

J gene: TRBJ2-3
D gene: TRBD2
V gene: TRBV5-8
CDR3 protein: ASSPGLAGDTDTQY

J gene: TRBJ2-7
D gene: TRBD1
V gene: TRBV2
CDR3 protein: ASTGTGRDYEQY

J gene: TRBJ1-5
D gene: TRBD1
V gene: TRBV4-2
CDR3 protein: ASSQDQAGQGLQPQH

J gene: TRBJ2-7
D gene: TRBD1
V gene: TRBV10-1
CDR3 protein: ASSARTGGYEQY

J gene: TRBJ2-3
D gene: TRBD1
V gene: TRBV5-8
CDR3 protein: ASSWAGTGGDTQY

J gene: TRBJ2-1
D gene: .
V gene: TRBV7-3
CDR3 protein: ASSFGPGTSYNEQF

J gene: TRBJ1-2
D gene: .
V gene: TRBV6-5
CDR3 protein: ATRGGVMHYGYT

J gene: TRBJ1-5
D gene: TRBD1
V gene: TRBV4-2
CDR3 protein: ASSLGRDRGEPQH

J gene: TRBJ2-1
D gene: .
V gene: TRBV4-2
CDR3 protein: ASSQDGGSDNEQF